This T cell receptor (beta chain) was sequenced in a study of early T cells in non-severe SARS-CoV-2 infection. Study as a whole: Sequencing was performed on bulk RNA from unsorted whole blood, leaving chains unpaired. Findings of the study overall: Anti-spike CD8 responses were favored in VDJdb matching, and private and CD4 specificities were missed.

The TCR library protocol attached unique molecular identifiers to the individual cDNA molecules. In TCRdb, the 5' RACE reads were re-called with MiXCR into one record per CDR3 protein. The repertoire includes roughly 54,000 distinct CDR3 sequences, roughly 7.1% of them detected once, and roughly a tenth sits in the top ten. This clonotype was recorded a few times. Its matching antigen is unknown. One end of the junction does not line up with germline, which may come from a read error. The TCR was taken from an adult who was a healthcare worker with PCR-confirmed SARS-CoV-2 infection or an uninfected control (not recorded which). The specimen was whole blood, collected at baseline.

The CDR3 protein is CASSLGAAGRTDTQYF. DNA for the CDR3: TGTGCTAGCAGCTTAGGGGCGGCAGGGAGGACAGATACGCAGTATTTT. The chain has TRBV7-7 and TRBJ2-3; possible D gene TRBD2, 6 bases. This CDR3 region has 16 residues. Germline loops: CDR1 SSHAT, CDR2 FNYEAQ (reference sequence).